These T cell receptor beta chains were read from a single sample in a study of OX40 agonist ivuxolimab in advanced cancers. This table comes from immunoSEQ multiplex PCR, and its TCRdb copy is limited to in-frame clones, with some not included. The sample has tens of thousands of clones, roughly 84% seen once. The sequenced sample was CD4+ or CD8+ T cells sorted from blood, obtained in a trial of the OX40 agonist ivuxolimab. The source of these receptors is an adult with an advanced solid tumor such as melanoma, head and neck, liver or kidney cancer. Both conserved end residues are part of each CDR3. Fields, in order: J gene, V gene, clone size, D gene, CDR3 protein, CDR3 DNA. The D gene is left open where the match is weak. Size is omitted from some rows. Given values are once, few, many or a class for expanded clones.

j_call: TRBJ1-1; v_call: TRBV5-4; clone_size: few; d_call: .; cdr3_aa: CASSLSGPEGEAFF; cdr3_nt: TGTGCCAGCAGCTTGTCGGGGCCTGAAGGGGAAGCTTTCTTT
j_call: TRBJ2-5; v_call: TRBV9; clone_size: once; d_call: TRBD2; cdr3_aa: CASSDPSGLAGGRVHETQYF; cdr3_nt: TGTGCCAGCAGCGACCCCTCCGGACTAGCGGGGGGCAGAGTTCACGAGACCCAGTACTTC
j_call: TRBJ1-1; v_call: TRBV19; clone_size: .; d_call: .; cdr3_aa: CASTLLRERNTEAFF; cdr3_nt: TGTGCCAGTACCCTTTTGAGGGAGCGCAACACTGAAGCTTTCTTT
j_call: TRBJ1-2; v_call: TRBV6-5; clone_size: .; d_call: .; cdr3_aa: CASSPGPNYGYTF; cdr3_nt: TGTGCCAGCAGTCCCGGACCTAACTATGGCTACACCTTC
j_call: TRBJ2-3; v_call: TRBV6-5; clone_size: few; d_call: TRBD1; cdr3_aa: CASSSGTGPRDTQYF; cdr3_nt: TGTGCCAGCAGTTCCGGGACAGGGCCCAGAGATACGCAGTATTTT
j_call: TRBJ2-1; v_call: TRBV9; clone_size: .; d_call: TRBD2; cdr3_aa: CASRSGGAYNEQFF; cdr3_nt: TGTGCCAGCAGGAGCGGGGGGGCCTACAATGAGCAGTTCTTC
j_call: TRBJ2-1; v_call: TRBV7-2; clone_size: .; d_call: .; cdr3_aa: CASSFPASYNEQFF; cdr3_nt: TGTGCGAGCAGCTTTCCCGCGTCCTACAATGAGCAGTTCTTC
j_call: TRBJ2-7; v_call: TRBV19; clone_size: .; d_call: TRBD2; cdr3_aa: CASSRGVGDEQYF; cdr3_nt: TGTGCCAGTAGTCGGGGGGTTGGCGACGAGCAGTACTTC
j_call: TRBJ2-5; v_call: TRBV14; clone_size: .; d_call: TRBD2; cdr3_aa: CASSQRWGSGTTQETQYF; cdr3_nt: TGTGCCAGCAGCCAAAGGTGGGGTAGCGGGACAACTCAAGAGACCCAGTACTTC
j_call: TRBJ2-7; v_call: TRBV13; clone_size: .; d_call: TRBD1; cdr3_aa: CASSLDFEGQGPYEQYF; cdr3_nt: TGTGCCAGCAGCTTAGATTTTGAGGGACAGGGCCCCTACGAGCAGTACTTC
j_call: TRBJ1-2; v_call: TRBV6-5; clone_size: .; d_call: TRBD1; cdr3_aa: CASSWGRDSGGYTF; cdr3_nt: TGTGCCAGCAGTTGGGGCCGGGACAGTGGAGGCTACACCTTC
j_call: TRBJ1-4; v_call: TRBV6-5; clone_size: once; d_call: .; cdr3_aa: CASSYGFRSTNEKLFF; cdr3_nt: TGTGCCAGCAGTTACGGTTTCCGTTCAACTAATGAAAAACTGTTTTTT
j_call: TRBJ2-7; v_call: TRBV19; clone_size: .; d_call: TRBD1; cdr3_aa: CASSTGTGYEQYF; cdr3_nt: TGTGCCAGTAGTACTGGGACAGGATACGAGCAGTACTTC
j_call: TRBJ1-1; v_call: TRBV7-3; clone_size: .; d_call: .; cdr3_aa: CASSLNGGTNTEAFF; cdr3_nt: TGTGCCAGCAGCTTAAATGGGGGTACGAACACTGAAGCTTTCTTT
j_call: TRBJ2-5; v_call: TRBV13; clone_size: .; d_call: TRBD2; cdr3_aa: CASSLRLAGFQETQYF; cdr3_nt: TGTGCCAGCAGCCTTAGACTAGCGGGGTTTCAAGAGACCCAGTACTTC